Listed below are T cell receptor beta chains from one sample, sequenced in a study of T cell responses to AZD1222 COVID-19 vaccine. Assay: immunoSEQ multiplex PCR; the TCRdb copy retains only in-frame clones and omits some. Of about 100,000 clones detected, around 90% appear once; the ten largest clones hold about 7%. The specimen was peripheral blood, collected on day 0 of AZD1222 vaccination. Receptor source: an adult in good health. CDR3s include the opening cysteine and the closing phenylalanine or tryptophan. Each record gives: J gene, clone size, V gene, D gene, CDR3 DNA, CDR3 protein. The D gene is left open where the match is weak. Clone size is shown for a subset of rows, as once, few, many or a class of expanded clone.

j_gene: TRBJ1-5
abundance: .
v_gene: TRBV19
d_gene: TRBD1
CDR3nt: TGTGCCAGTAGTATTCTGAAACAGGGGGGGATGCCGCCCCAGCATTTT
CDR3aa: CASSILKQGGMPPQHF

j_gene: TRBJ1-1
abundance: .
v_gene: TRBV21-1
d_gene: .
CDR3nt: TGTGCCAGCAGCATGCGTGGCTCTATGAACACTGAAGCTTTCTTT
CDR3aa: CASSMRGSMNTEAFF

j_gene: TRBJ1-2
abundance: .
v_gene: TRBV7-8
d_gene: .
CDR3nt: TGTGCCAGCAGCACGACACGTTTTTCCTATGGCTACACCTTC
CDR3aa: CASSTTRFSYGYTF

j_gene: TRBJ1-5
abundance: .
v_gene: TRBV6-1
d_gene: .
CDR3nt: TGTGCCAGCAGTGAAAGAACAGGTCAGAGAAGAAGCAATCAGCCCCAGCATTTT
CDR3aa: CASSERTGQRRSNQPQHF

j_gene: TRBJ2-5
abundance: .
v_gene: TRBV19
d_gene: TRBD1
CDR3nt: TGTGCCAGTAGTCCCCTGACAGGGGGGGTAGGGACCCAGTACTTC
CDR3aa: CASSPLTGGVGTQYF

j_gene: TRBJ1-6
abundance: .
v_gene: TRBV25-1
d_gene: .
CDR3nt: TGTGCCAGCAGTGAACTAAGAGGCTTGAGCTCCTATAATTCACCCCTCCACTTT
CDR3aa: CASSELRGLSSYNSPLHF

j_gene: TRBJ1-2
abundance: .
v_gene: TRBV12-5
d_gene: .
CDR3nt: TGTGCTAGTGGTTTGGTCGGGGGACACCCGGCTGGCTACACCTTC
CDR3aa: CASGLVGGHPAGYTF

j_gene: TRBJ1-1
abundance: few
v_gene: TRBV5-1
d_gene: .
CDR3nt: TGCGCCAGCAGATTACAGGGGAACACTGAAGCTTTCTTT
CDR3aa: CASRLQGNTEAFF

j_gene: TRBJ1-2
abundance: .
v_gene: TRBV28
d_gene: .
CDR3nt: TGTGCCAGCAGTTTAGTGGACGGGGTACGGGGTCGCGGCTACACCTTC
CDR3aa: CASSLVDGVRGRGYTF

j_gene: TRBJ2-7
abundance: .
v_gene: TRBV28
d_gene: TRBD2
CDR3nt: TGTGCCAGCAGCCAGGGGACTAGCAGACACGAGCAGTACTTC
CDR3aa: CASSQGTSRHEQYF

j_gene: TRBJ1-4
abundance: .
v_gene: TRBV24-1
d_gene: .
CDR3nt: TGTGCCACCAGTGATTCGCAGGGAATGATTGGTGAAAAACTGTTTTTT
CDR3aa: CATSDSQGMIGEKLFF

j_gene: TRBJ2-7
abundance: .
v_gene: TRBV7-9
d_gene: .
CDR3nt: TGTGCCAGCAGCTTAGGGGAAACACAGGGCTACGAGCAGTACTTC
CDR3aa: CASSLGETQGYEQYF

j_gene: TRBJ2-2
abundance: .
v_gene: TRBV24-1
d_gene: .
CDR3nt: TGTGCCACCAGTGACCCGTCGACAGACGGGGAGCTGTTTTTT
CDR3aa: CATSDPSTDGELFF

j_gene: TRBJ2-5
abundance: once
v_gene: TRBV24-1
d_gene: .
CDR3nt: TGTGCCACCTTAGGGACGGGAAAGGAAGAGACCCAGTACTTC
CDR3aa: CATLGTGKEETQYF

j_gene: TRBJ2-5
abundance: .
v_gene: TRBV9
d_gene: TRBD1
CDR3nt: TGTGCCAGCAGCGGACAGGGGGTAAAAGAGACCCAGTACTTC
CDR3aa: CASSGQGVKETQYF

j_gene: TRBJ1-6
abundance: .
v_gene: TRBV27
d_gene: .
CDR3nt: TGTGCCAGCAGTTTATATTTCAGGGGTTCACCCCTCCACTTT
CDR3aa: CASSLYFRGSPLHF

j_gene: TRBJ2-2
abundance: .
v_gene: TRBV7-9
d_gene: TRBD1
CDR3nt: TGTGCCAGCAGCGATAGACAGGGGAAAAAGGGGGAGCTGTTTTTT
CDR3aa: CASSDRQGKKGELFF

j_gene: TRBJ2-2
abundance: .
v_gene: TRBV7-3
d_gene: .
CDR3nt: TGTGCCAGCAGCGGCCCGAACCGGGAGCTGTTTTTT
CDR3aa: CASSGPNRELFF

j_gene: TRBJ2-3
abundance: .
v_gene: TRBV6-5
d_gene: .
CDR3nt: TGTGCCAGCAGTTACTACTATCGAGATACGCAGTATTTT
CDR3aa: CASSYYYRDTQYF

j_gene: TRBJ2-2
abundance: .
v_gene: TRBV2
d_gene: .
CDR3nt: TGTGCCAGCATCCAGGCGGGCCGGAACACCGGGGAGCTGTTTTTT
CDR3aa: CASIQAGRNTGELFF

j_gene: TRBJ1-3
abundance: .
v_gene: TRBV9
d_gene: TRBD1
CDR3nt: TGTGCCAGCACCGGAGACCCAGGGGGTTACACCATATATTTT
CDR3aa: CASTGDPGGYTIYF

j_gene: TRBJ2-1
abundance: .
v_gene: TRBV7-2
d_gene: .
CDR3nt: TGTGCCAGCAGCTTAGGTGGCAGCCGTAGAGGATTTGAGCAGTTCTTC
CDR3aa: CASSLGGSRRGFEQFF

j_gene: TRBJ2-7
abundance: once
v_gene: TRBV5-1
d_gene: .
CDR3nt: TGCGCCAGCAGCTTGAAAACTGGCGAGCAGTACTTC
CDR3aa: CASSLKTGEQYF

j_gene: TRBJ1-4
abundance: .
v_gene: TRBV9
d_gene: TRBD1
CDR3nt: TGTGCCAGCAGCGTAGCTACAGGGGATCGGAACGAAAAACTGTTTTTT
CDR3aa: CASSVATGDRNEKLFF

j_gene: TRBJ2-3
abundance: .
v_gene: TRBV5-5
d_gene: .
CDR3nt: TGTGCCAGCACCACTCTGGAGAACACAGATACGCAGTATTTT
CDR3aa: CASTTLENTDTQYF

j_gene: TRBJ2-7
abundance: .
v_gene: TRBV6-5
d_gene: TRBD1
CDR3nt: TGTGCCAGCAGTTACACGTCGGGACAGGGAGGTTACGAGCAGTACTTC
CDR3aa: CASSYTSGQGGYEQYF

j_gene: TRBJ1-5
abundance: .
v_gene: TRBV3-1/TRBV3-2
d_gene: .
CDR3nt: TGTGCCAGCAGCCCCGAAAATAGCAATCAGCCCCAGCATTTT
CDR3aa: CASSPENSNQPQHF

j_gene: TRBJ1-6
abundance: once
v_gene: TRBV7-9
d_gene: TRBD1
CDR3nt: TGTGCCAGCACAATCCAGGGGGGGACGGTGATTTCACCCCTCCACTTT
CDR3aa: CASTIQGGTVISPLHF

j_gene: TRBJ2-2
abundance: .
v_gene: TRBV11-1
d_gene: .
CDR3nt: TGTGCCAGCAGCCGATTGGACATTTTAACCGGGGAGCTGTTTTTT
CDR3aa: CASSRLDILTGELFF

j_gene: TRBJ1-5
abundance: .
v_gene: TRBV2
d_gene: .
CDR3nt: TGTGCCAGCAGTCAAGGGGCCGGGGGGCAGCCCCAGCATTTT
CDR3aa: CASSQGAGGQPQHF

j_gene: TRBJ1-5
abundance: .
v_gene: TRBV6-5
d_gene: TRBD1
CDR3nt: TGTGCCAGCAACTATGACAGGGGTGGCAATCAGCCCCAGCATTTT
CDR3aa: CASNYDRGGNQPQHF

j_gene: TRBJ2-3
abundance: .
v_gene: TRBV28
d_gene: TRBD2
CDR3nt: TGTGCCAGCAGTTTGGCGGCTAGCGGACTCACAGATACGCAGTATTTT
CDR3aa: CASSLAASGLTDTQYF

j_gene: TRBJ2-2
abundance: once
v_gene: TRBV7-3
d_gene: TRBD2
CDR3nt: TGTGCCAGCAGCTCCCCAACCGGGACTAGCGTAAGCTCGAACACCGGGGAGCTGTTTTTT
CDR3aa: CASSSPTGTSVSSNTGELFF

j_gene: TRBJ2-7
abundance: .
v_gene: TRBV6-5
d_gene: TRBD2
CDR3nt: TGTGCCAGCAGTTCAGCACTAGCGGTATCCTACGAGCAGTACTTC
CDR3aa: CASSSALAVSYEQYF

j_gene: TRBJ2-2
abundance: .
v_gene: TRBV5-1
d_gene: .
CDR3nt: TGCGCCAGCAGCTTGTTTTCCGGGGAGCTGTTTTTT
CDR3aa: CASSLFSGELFF

j_gene: TRBJ1-4
abundance: .
v_gene: TRBV7-9
d_gene: TRBD1
CDR3nt: TGTGCCAGCAGCCCAAATACCGGGACAGGGGGAGTAAAACTGTTTTTT
CDR3aa: CASSPNTGTGGVKLFF

j_gene: TRBJ1-1
abundance: .
v_gene: TRBV5-1
d_gene: TRBD1
CDR3nt: TGCGCCAGCAGCATAGGACAGGTTGAGCACACTGAAGCTTTCTTT
CDR3aa: CASSIGQVEHTEAFF

j_gene: TRBJ1-5
abundance: .
v_gene: TRBV28
d_gene: .
CDR3nt: TGTGCCAGCACCCCTGGAGGAAATCAGCCCCAGCATTTT
CDR3aa: CASTPGGNQPQHF

j_gene: TRBJ1-6
abundance: .
v_gene: TRBV27
d_gene: .
CDR3nt: TGTGCCAGCACCCTCAGGGAGACAGCAAATAATTCACCCCTCCACTTT
CDR3aa: CASTLRETANNSPLHF

j_gene: TRBJ2-5
abundance: .
v_gene: TRBV6-5
d_gene: .
CDR3nt: TGTGCCAGCAGCCCCGACAGTCTCCAAGAGACCCAGTACTTC
CDR3aa: CASSPDSLQETQYF

j_gene: TRBJ2-7
abundance: .
v_gene: TRBV28
d_gene: TRBD2
CDR3nt: TGTGCCAGCAGAACTAGCGGGAGGCCCGACGAGCAGTACTTC
CDR3aa: CASRTSGRPDEQYF

j_gene: TRBJ1-2
abundance: .
v_gene: TRBV5-4
d_gene: .
CDR3nt: TGTGCCAGCCACCGGGGGGGCGACTATGGCTACACCTTC
CDR3aa: CASHRGGDYGYTF

j_gene: TRBJ1-2
abundance: once
v_gene: TRBV24-1
d_gene: .
CDR3nt: TGTGCCACCAGTGATTTAACGGGGGCCGATGGCTACACCTTC
CDR3aa: CATSDLTGADGYTF

j_gene: TRBJ2-7
abundance: .
v_gene: TRBV6-5
d_gene: TRBD2
CDR3nt: TGTGCCAGCAGTTACGCAAGCGGGATCACCTACGAGCAGTACTTC
CDR3aa: CASSYASGITYEQYF